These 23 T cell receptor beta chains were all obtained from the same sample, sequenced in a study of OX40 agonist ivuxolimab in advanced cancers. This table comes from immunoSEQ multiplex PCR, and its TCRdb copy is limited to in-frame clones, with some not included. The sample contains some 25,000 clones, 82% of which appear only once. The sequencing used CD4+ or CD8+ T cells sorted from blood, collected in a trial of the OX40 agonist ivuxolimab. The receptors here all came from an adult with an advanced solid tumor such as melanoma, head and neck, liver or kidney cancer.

CDR3 residues: CAISRDRGPQSWETQYF. The CDR3, as DNA: TGTGCCATCAGCCGGGACAGGGGGCCACAATCGTGGGAGACCCAGTACTTC. The chain carries TRBV10-3 and TRBJ2-5, with 12 bases aligning to TRBD1. Germline CDR1 reads ENHRY; CDR2 reads SYGVKD. The CDR3 has 17 amino acids. The trim removed 6 bases at V and 5 bases at J, leaving 13 bases unmatched.

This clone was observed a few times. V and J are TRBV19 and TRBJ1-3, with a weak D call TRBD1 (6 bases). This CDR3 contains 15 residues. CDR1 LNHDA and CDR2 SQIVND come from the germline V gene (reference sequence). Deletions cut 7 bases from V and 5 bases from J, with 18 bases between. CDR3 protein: CASKTGPEERNTIYF. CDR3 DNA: TGTGCCAGTAAAACAGGGCCAGAAGAGAGAAACACCATATATTTT.

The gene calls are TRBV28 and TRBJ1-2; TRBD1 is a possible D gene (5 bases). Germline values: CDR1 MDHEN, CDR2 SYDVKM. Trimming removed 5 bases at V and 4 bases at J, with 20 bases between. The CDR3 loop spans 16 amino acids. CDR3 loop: CASSPLGAGPVYGYTF. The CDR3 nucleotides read TGTGCCAGCAGTCCTCTCGGGGCAGGGCCTGTCTATGGCTACACCTTC.

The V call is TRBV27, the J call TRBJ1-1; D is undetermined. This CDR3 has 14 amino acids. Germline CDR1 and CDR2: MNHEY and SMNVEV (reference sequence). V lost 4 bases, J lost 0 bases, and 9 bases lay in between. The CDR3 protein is CASSSFGLNTEAFF. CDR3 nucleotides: TGTGCCAGCAGTTCCTTCGGGCTGAACACTGAAGCTTTCTTT.

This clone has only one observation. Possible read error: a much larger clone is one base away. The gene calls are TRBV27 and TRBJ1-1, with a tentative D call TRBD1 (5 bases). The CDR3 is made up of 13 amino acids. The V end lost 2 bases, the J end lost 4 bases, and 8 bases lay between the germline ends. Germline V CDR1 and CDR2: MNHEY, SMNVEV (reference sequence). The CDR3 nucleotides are TGTGCCAGCAGTTTAGGGGGGGGCACTGAAGCTTTCTTT. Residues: CASSLGGGTEAFF.

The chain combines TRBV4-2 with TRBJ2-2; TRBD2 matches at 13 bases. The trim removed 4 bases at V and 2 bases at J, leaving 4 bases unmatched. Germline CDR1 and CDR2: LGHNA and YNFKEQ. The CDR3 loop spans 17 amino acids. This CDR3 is CASSLGLAGANTGELFF. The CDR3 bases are TGTGCCAGCAGCCTAGGACTAGCGGGGGCCAACACCGGGGAGCTGTTTTTT.

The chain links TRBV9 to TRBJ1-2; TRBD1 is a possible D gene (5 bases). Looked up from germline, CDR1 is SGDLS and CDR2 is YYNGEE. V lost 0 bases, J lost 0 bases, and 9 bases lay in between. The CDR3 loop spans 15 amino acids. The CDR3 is CASSVDGGANYGYTF. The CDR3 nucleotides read TGTGCCAGCAGCGTAGATGGGGGAGCTAACTATGGCTACACCTTC.

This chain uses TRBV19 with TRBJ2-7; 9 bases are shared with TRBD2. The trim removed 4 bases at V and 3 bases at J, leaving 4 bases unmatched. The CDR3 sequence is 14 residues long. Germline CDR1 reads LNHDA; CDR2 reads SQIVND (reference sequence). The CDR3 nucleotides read TGTGCCAGTAGTACCAAAGCGGGAGGCTACGAGCAGTACTTC. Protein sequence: CASSTKAGGYEQYF. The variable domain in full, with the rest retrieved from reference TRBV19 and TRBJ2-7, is DGGITQSPKYLFRKEGQNVTLSCEQNLNHDAMYWYRQDPGQGLRLIYYSQIVNDFQKGDIAEGYSVSREKKESFPLTVTSAQKNPTAFYLCASSTKAGGYEQYFGPGTRLTVT.

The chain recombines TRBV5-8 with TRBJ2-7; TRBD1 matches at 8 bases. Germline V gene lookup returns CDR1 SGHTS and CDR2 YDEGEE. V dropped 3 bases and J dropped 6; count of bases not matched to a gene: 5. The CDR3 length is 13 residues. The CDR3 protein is CASSSRTGIEQYF. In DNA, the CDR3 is TGTGCCAGCAGCTCCCGGACAGGGATCGAGCAGTACTTC.

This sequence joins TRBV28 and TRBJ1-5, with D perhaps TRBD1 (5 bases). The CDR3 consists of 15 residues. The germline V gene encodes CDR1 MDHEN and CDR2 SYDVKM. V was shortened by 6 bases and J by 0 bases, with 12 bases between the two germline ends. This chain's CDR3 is CASSPGTYSNQPQHF. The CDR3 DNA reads TGTGCCAGCAGCCCTGGGACGTATAGCAATCAGCCCCAGCATTTT.

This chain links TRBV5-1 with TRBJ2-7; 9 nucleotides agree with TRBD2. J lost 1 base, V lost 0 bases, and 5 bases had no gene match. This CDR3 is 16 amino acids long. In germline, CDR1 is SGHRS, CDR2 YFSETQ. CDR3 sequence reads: CASSLEASGTSYEQYF. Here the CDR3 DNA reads TGCGCCAGCAGCTTGGAGGCTAGCGGGACTTCCTACGAGCAGTACTTC. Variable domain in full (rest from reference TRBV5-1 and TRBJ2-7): KAGVTQTPRYLIKTRGQQVTLSCSPISGHRSVSWYQQTPGQGLQFLFEYFSETQRNKGNFPGRFSGRQFSNSRSEMNVSTLELGDSALYLCASSLEASGTSYEQYFGPGTRLTVT.

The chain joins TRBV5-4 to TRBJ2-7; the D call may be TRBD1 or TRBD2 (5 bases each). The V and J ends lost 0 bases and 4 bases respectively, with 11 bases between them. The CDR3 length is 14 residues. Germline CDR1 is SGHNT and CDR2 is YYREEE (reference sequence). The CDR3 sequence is CASSLAGRGYEQYF. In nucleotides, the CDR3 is TGTGCCAGCAGCTTGGCGGGACGCGGATACGAGCAGTACTTC.

CDR3 sequence reads: CAWSPGTSGSDEQFF. CDR3 DNA sequence: TGTGCCTGGAGTCCTGGGACTAGCGGGAGTGATGAGCAGTTCTTC. The chain carries TRBV30 and TRBJ2-1, with TRBD2 matching 14 bases. The junction had 5 bases not matched to a gene; V was cut back by 2 bases and J by 8 bases. Germline CDR1 GTSNPN, CDR2 SVGIG (reference sequence). This CDR3 comprises 15 residues.

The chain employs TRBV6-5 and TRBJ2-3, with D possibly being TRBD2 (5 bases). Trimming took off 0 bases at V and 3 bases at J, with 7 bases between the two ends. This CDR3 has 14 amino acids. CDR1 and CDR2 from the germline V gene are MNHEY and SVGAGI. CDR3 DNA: TGTGCCAGCAGTTACTCGACGGGGACAGATACGCAGTATTTT. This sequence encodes CASSYSTGTDTQYF.

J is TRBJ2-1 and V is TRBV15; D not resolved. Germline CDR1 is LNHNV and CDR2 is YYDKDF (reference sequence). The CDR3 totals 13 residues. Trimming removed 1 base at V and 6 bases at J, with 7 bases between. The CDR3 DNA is TGTGCCACCAGCAGAGCGAGGACCAATGAGCAGTTCTTC. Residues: CATSRARTNEQFF.

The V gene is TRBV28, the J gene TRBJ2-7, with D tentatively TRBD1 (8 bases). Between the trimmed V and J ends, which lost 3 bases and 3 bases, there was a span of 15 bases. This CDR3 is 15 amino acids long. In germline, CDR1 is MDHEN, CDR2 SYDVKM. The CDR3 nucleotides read TGTGCCAGCAGTTTCCCGACAGGGGAGGGCTACGAGCAGTACTTC. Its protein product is CASSFPTGEGYEQYF.

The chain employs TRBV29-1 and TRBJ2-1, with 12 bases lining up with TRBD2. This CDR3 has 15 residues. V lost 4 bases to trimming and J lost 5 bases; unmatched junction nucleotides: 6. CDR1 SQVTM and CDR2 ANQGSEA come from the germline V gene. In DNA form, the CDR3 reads TGCAGCGTTGGCCTAGCGGGAGGGAGAGACAATGAGCAGTTCTTC. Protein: CSVGLAGGRDNEQFF.

CDR3 in amino acids: CAISRAELRTEAFF. CDR3 DNA: TGTGCCATCAGTAGGGCAGAGTTGCGCACTGAAGCTTTCTTT. The chain uses TRBV10-3 and TRBJ1-1; D is unresolved. CDR1 and CDR2 (germline): ENHRY, SYGVKD. V lost 5 bases and J 4 bases, leaving 14 bases between the germline ends. This CDR3 region has 14 residues.

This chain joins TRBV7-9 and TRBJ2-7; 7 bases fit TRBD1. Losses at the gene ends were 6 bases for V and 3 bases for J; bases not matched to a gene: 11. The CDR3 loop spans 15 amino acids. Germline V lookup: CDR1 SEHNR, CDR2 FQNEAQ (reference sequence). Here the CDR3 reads CASSSNRGSYYEQYF. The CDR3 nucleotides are TGTGCCAGCAGTTCTAACAGGGGATCCTACTACGAGCAGTACTTC.

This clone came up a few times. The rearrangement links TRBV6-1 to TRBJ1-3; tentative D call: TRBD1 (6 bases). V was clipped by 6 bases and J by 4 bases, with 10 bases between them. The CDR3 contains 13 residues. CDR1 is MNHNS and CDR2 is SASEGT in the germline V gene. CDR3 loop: CASRSGVGNTIYF. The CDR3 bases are TGTGCCAGCAGGTCAGGGGTAGGAAACACCATATATTTT.

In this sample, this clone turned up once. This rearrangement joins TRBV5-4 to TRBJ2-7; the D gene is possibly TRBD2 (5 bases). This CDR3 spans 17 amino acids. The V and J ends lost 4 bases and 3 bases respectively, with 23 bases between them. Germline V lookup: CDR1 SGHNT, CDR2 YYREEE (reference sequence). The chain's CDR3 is CASSLFPNDGIRYEQYF. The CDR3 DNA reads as TGTGCCAGCAGCCTATTCCCCAACGACGGGATACGCTACGAGCAGTACTTC.

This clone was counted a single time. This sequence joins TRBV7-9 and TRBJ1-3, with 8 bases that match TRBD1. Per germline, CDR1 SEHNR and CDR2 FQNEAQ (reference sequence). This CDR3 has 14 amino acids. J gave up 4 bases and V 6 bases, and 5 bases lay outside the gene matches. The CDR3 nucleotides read TGTGCCAGCAGGGACAGGGTGGGAGGAAACACCATATATTTT. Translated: CASRDRVGGNTIYF.

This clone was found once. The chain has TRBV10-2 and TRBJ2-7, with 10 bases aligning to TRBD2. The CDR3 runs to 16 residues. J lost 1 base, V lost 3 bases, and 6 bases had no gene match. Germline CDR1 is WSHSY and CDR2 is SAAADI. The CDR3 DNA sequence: TGCGCCAGCAGTGAAGGGAGCGGGGGGGCTTCCTACGAGCAGTACTTC. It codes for CASSEGSGGASYEQYF.